Listed below are T cell receptor beta chains from one sample, sequenced in a study of cytomegalovirus exposure and HLA in healthy donors. TCRdb keeps only in-frame clones here, not all; method: immunoSEQ multiplex PCR. This table has roughly 190,000 clones, around 86% appearing once. Sequencing was performed on PBMCs. The receptors were gathered from a man in his forties in good health and CMV-seropositive. CDR3s include the opening cysteine and the closing phenylalanine or tryptophan. The D gene is left open where the match is weak. The size entry is marked missing in some rows and otherwise reads once, few, many or a size class.

TRBJ2-5 | TRBV2 | TRBD1 | - | CASSPGTGTETQYF | TGTGCCAGCAGCCCCGGGACAGGGACGGAGACCCAGTACTTC
TRBJ2-7 | TRBV4-3 | TRBD1 | - | CASSQTGTAYEQYF | TGCGCCAGCAGCCAAACCGGGACAGCCTACGAGCAGTACTTC
TRBJ2-5 | TRBV5-4 | TRBD1 | - | CASTFGTAETQYF | TGTGCCAGCACCTTCGGGACAGCAGAGACCCAGTACTTC
TRBJ1-2 | TRBV5-1 | - | - | CASSLAGQNKGYGYTF | TGCGCCAGCAGCTTGGCAGGGCAAAATAAGGGATACGGCTACACCTTC
TRBJ2-5 | TRBV27 | TRBD2 | few | CASSLSFQGGETQYF | TGTGCCAGCAGTTTGTCATTCCAGGGAGGGGAGACCCAGTACTTC
TRBJ2-1 | TRBV7-3 | TRBD2 | - | CASSSRTSGVNEQFF | TGTGCCAGCAGCTCCCGGACTAGCGGGGTCAATGAGCAGTTCTTC
TRBJ1-5 | TRBV4-3 | TRBD1 | once | CASSRYLTGQGEDQPQHF | TGCGCCAGCAGCCGATACCTAACCGGACAGGGAGAAGATCAGCCCCAGCATTTT
TRBJ2-7 | TRBV6-6 | - | - | CASSYSAGQRQIGQYF | TGTGCCAGCAGTTACTCTGCGGGACAGCGACAAATAGGGCAGTACTTC
TRBJ2-2 | TRBV6-5 | TRBD1 | - | CASTAQGVDTGELFF | TGTGCCAGCACCGCACAGGGGGTCGACACCGGGGAGCTGTTTTTT
TRBJ2-1 | TRBV7-8 | - | few | CASSLAGSTNWQFF | TGTGCCAGCAGCTTAGCGGGTTCGACAAACTGGCAGTTCTTC
TRBJ2-2 | TRBV5-1 | TRBD1 | - | CASSPGPRGRTGELFF | TGCGCCAGCAGCCCCGGCCCAAGGGGGCGGACCGGGGAGCTGTTTTTT
TRBJ2-7 | TRBV27 | - | once | CASSPGRGSYEQYF | TGTGCCAGCAGTCCCGGACGGGGTTCCTACGAGCAGTACTTC
TRBJ1-6 | TRBV30 | - | - | CAWSGWSAGGSPLHF | TGTGCCTGGAGTGGGTGGTCAGCCGGAGGGTCACCCCTCCACTTT
TRBJ2-3 | TRBV7-3 | TRBD2 | - | CASSLKRGPTDTQYF | TGTGCCAGCAGCTTAAAGCGGGGACCCACAGATACGCAGTATTTT
TRBJ2-5 | TRBV5-1 | TRBD2 | - | CASIRAGGETQYF | TGCGCCAGCATCCGAGCGGGGGGAGAGACCCAGTACTTC
TRBJ1-3 | TRBV15 | TRBD1 | - | CATRNRGGNTIYF | TGTGCCACCAGGAACAGGGGTGGAAACACCATATATTTT
TRBJ1-2 | TRBV10-3 | - | - | CAISESAQTNYGYTF | TGTGCCATCAGTGAGTCGGCACAAACTAACTATGGCTACACCTTC
TRBJ1-5 | TRBV4-1 | - | - | CASSSGGRTMPQHF | TGCGCCAGCAGCTCCGGGGGACGAACCATGCCCCAGCATTTT
TRBJ2-2 | TRBV5-4 | TRBD1 | - | CASSLQGTGELFF | TGTGCCAGCAGCTTACAGGGGACCGGGGAGCTGTTTTTT
TRBJ2-3 | TRBV7-2 | - | - | CASSFGGTDTQYF | TGTGCCAGCAGCTTCGGGGGCACAGATACGCAGTATTTT
TRBJ1-2 | TRBV6-5 | - | - | CASSYQGLKGYTF | TGTGCCAGCAGTTACCAGGGACTAAAGGGCTACACCTTC
TRBJ2-5 | TRBV19 | TRBD2 | - | CASSEPAGGPGETQYF | TGTGCCAGTAGTGAGCCCGCGGGGGGGCCGGGAGAGACCCAGTACTTC
TRBJ2-1 | TRBV7-2 | - | once | CASSPPTSYNEQFF | TGTGCCAGCAGCCCCCCGACATCTTACAATGAGCAGTTCTTC
TRBJ1-1 | TRBV6-1 | - | - | CASSSQENTEAFF | TGTGCCAGCAGTTCCCAGGAAAACACTGAAGCTTTCTTT
TRBJ1-5 | TRBV28 | TRBD1 | - | CASRPDRGPNQPQHF | TGTGCCAGCAGACCTGACAGGGGCCCCAATCAGCCCCAGCATTTT
TRBJ2-7 | TRBV30 | TRBD1 | - | CAWHPGQGIYEQYF | TGTGCCTGGCACCCGGGACAGGGGATCTACGAGCAGTACTTC
TRBJ2-5 | TRBV2 | - | - | CASSEQGETQYF | TGTGCCAGCAGTGAACAGGGAGAGACCCAGTACTTC
TRBJ2-2 | TRBV4-1 | TRBD1 | few | CASSLRDRDTGELFF | TGCGCCAGCAGCCTCCGGGACAGAGACACCGGGGAGCTGTTTTTT
TRBJ2-1 | TRBV6-4 | TRBD2 | few | CASSDSSGGDYNEQFF | TGTGCCAGCAGTGACTCGAGCGGGGGGGACTACAATGAGCAGTTCTTC
TRBJ2-7 | TRBV29-1 | TRBD1 | - | CSVEFPGQGVEQYF | TGCAGCGTTGAATTTCCGGGACAGGGGGTTGAGCAGTACTTC
TRBJ2-2 | TRBV30 | TRBD2 | once | CAWNKRGGTGELFF | TGTGCCTGGAACAAGCGGGGGGGCACCGGGGAGCTGTTTTTT
TRBJ1-3 | TRBV9 | - | once | CASSATVDRLGNTIYF | TGTGCCAGCAGCGCTACCGTGGACAGACTCGGAAACACCATATATTTT
TRBJ1-1 | TRBV11-3 | - | - | CASSLDRNTEAFF | TGTGCCAGCAGCTTAGATCGGAACACTGAAGCTTTCTTT
TRBJ1-1 | TRBV30 | - | - | CAWEALNTEAFF | TGTGCCTGGGAGGCCCTGAACACTGAAGCTTTCTTT
TRBJ1-1 | TRBV30 | - | - | CAWLGRGKRQAFF | TGTGCCTGGCTAGGACGGGGGAAGAGGCAAGCTTTCTTT
TRBJ1-6 | TRBV10-1 | - | - | CASSETDYNSPLHF | TGCGCCAGCAGTGAGACAGATTATAATTCCCCCCTCCACTTT
TRBJ2-2 | TRBV13 | - | - | CASRIDTGELFF | TGTGCCAGCAGAATCGACACCGGGGAGCTGTTTTTT
TRBJ1-1 | TRBV19 | - | - | CASSPPGNTEAFF | TGTGCCAGTAGTCCCCCGGGGAACACTGAAGCTTTCTTT
TRBJ2-5 | TRBV11-3 | TRBD1 | - | CASSLANRGETQYF | TGTGCCAGCAGCTTAGCCAACAGGGGAGAGACCCAGTACTTC
TRBJ2-7 | TRBV2 | - | - | CASSESRSAYEQYF | TGTGCCAGCAGTGAATCCAGGTCCGCCTACGAGCAGTACTTC
TRBJ1-5 | TRBV23-1 | - | - | CASSRQGGPWVQPQHF | TGCGCCAGCAGTCGTCAGGGAGGGCCCTGGGTGCAGCCCCAGCATTTT
TRBJ1-5 | TRBV7-2 | - | - | CASSQGSYQPQHF | TGTGCCAGCAGCCAGGGCAGCTATCAGCCCCAGCATTTT
TRBJ1-1 | TRBV10-3 | - | few | CATKTAAITEAFF | TGTGCCACCAAGACAGCAGCAATCACTGAAGCTTTCTTT
TRBJ2-3 | TRBV9 | - | - | CASSVVPYTDTQYF | TGTGCCAGCAGCGTAGTTCCCTACACAGATACGCAGTATTTT
TRBJ1-6 | TRBV9 | TRBD1 | few | CASSEDRVHSPLHF | TGTGCCAGCAGCGAGGACAGGGTCCATTCACCCCTCCACTTT
TRBJ2-7 | TRBV6-5 | - | - | CASSYSGGSNYEQYF | TGTGCCAGCAGTTACTCGGGAGGCAGTAACTACGAGCAGTACTTC
TRBJ2-7 | TRBV28 | - | - | CASSLRRDEQYF | TGTGCCAGCAGTTTGAGGAGGGACGAGCAGTACTTC
TRBJ2-5 | TRBV10-3 | TRBD2 | - | CAIGRAMETQYF | TGTGCCATTGGGAGGGCAATGGAGACCCAGTACTTC
TRBJ2-5 | TRBV5-1 | TRBD2 | - | CASSLGLALSETQYF | TGCGCCAGCAGCCTGGGACTAGCGTTATCAGAGACCCAGTACTTC
TRBJ1-1 | TRBV30 | - | - | CAWSPPGVSYTEAFF | TGTGCCTGGAGCCCCCCAGGGGTGTCTTACACTGAAGCTTTCTTT
TRBJ2-2 | TRBV6-4 | - | - | CASSPRAGELFF | TGTGCCAGCAGTCCCCGGGCCGGGGAGCTGTTTTTT
TRBJ1-2 | TRBV19 | - | - | CASSIPGFYGYTF | TGTGCCAGTAGTATCCCAGGGTTCTATGGCTACACCTTC
TRBJ1-5 | TRBV27 | - | once | CASSFGGFGPQPQHF | TGTGCCAGCAGTTTCGGGGGGTTTGGGCCTCAGCCCCAGCATTTT
TRBJ2-1 | TRBV5-1 | TRBD1 | few | CASSRFGTGRDEQFF | TGCGCCAGCTCGCGCTTCGGGACAGGGCGCGATGAGCAGTTCTTC